This section outlines one T cell receptor (beta chain) sequence together with its context. V lost 3 bases to trimming and J lost 0 bases, with 13 bases between them. Germline CDR1 is SQVTM and CDR2 is ANQGSEA. The CDR3 totals 15 residues. Produced via immunoSEQ multiplex PCR; TCRdb's table is partial and in-frame only. The repertoire consists of about 80,000 clones, with roughly 86% occurring once and the leading ten covering about 25%. The data originate from a study of OX40 agonist ivuxolimab in advanced cancers. V usage is TRBV29-1 and J usage is TRBJ2-3, with D unclear. The TCR was taken from an adult with an advanced solid tumor such as melanoma, head and neck, liver or kidney cancer. The sequencing here drew on CD4+ or CD8+ T cells sorted from blood, taken in a trial of the OX40 agonist ivuxolimab. CDR3 DNA sequence: TGCAGCGTTGACTCCAATTGGCAGAGCACAGATACGCAGTATTTT. Its protein product is CSVDSNWQSTDTQYF.